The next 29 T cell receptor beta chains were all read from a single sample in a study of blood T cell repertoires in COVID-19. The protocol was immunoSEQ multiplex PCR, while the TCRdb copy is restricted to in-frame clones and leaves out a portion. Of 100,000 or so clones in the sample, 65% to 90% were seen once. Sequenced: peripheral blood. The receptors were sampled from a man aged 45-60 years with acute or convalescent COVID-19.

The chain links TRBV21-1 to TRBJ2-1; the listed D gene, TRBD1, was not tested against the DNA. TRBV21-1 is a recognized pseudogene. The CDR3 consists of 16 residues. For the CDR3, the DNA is TGTGCCAGCAGCAAGGGAAGAAGACAGGGAAACAATGAGCAGTTCTTC. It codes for CASSKGRRQGNNEQFF.

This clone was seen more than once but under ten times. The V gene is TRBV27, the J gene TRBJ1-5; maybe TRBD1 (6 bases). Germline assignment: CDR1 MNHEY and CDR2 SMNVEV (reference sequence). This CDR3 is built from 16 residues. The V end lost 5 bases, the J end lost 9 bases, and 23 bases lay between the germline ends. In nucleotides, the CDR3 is TGTGCCAGCAGTCCAACCTCTGGGACACACGACCGGCCCCAGCATTTT. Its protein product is CASSPTSGTHDRPQHF.

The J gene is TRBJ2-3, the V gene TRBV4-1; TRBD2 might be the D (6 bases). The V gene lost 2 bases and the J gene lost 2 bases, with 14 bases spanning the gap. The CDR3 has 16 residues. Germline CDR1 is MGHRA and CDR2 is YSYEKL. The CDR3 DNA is TGCGCCAGCAGCCAACGGGGACTCTCGTCCACAGATACGCAGTATTTT. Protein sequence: CASSQRGLSSTDTQYF.

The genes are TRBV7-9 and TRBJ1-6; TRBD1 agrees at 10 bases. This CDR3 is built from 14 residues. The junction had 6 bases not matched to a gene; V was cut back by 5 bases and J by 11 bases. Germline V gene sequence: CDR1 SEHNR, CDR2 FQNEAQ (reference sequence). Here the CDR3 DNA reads TGTGCCAGCAGCCAGAGACAGGGGGCTACACCCCTCCACTTT. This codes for CASSQRQGATPLHF.

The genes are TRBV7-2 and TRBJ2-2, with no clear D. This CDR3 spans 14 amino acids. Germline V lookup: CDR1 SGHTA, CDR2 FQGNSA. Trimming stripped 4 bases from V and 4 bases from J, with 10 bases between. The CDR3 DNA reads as TGTGCCAGCAGCTCGCAGTTGTTCACCGGGGAGCTGTTTTTT. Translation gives CASSSQLFTGELFF.

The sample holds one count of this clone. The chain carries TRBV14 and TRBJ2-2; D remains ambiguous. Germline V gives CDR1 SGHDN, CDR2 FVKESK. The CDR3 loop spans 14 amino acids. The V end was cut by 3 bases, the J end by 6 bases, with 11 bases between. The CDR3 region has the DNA TGTGCCAGCAGCCAGTCGATGGCCGCCGGGGAGCTGTTTTTT. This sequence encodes CASSQSMAAGELFF.

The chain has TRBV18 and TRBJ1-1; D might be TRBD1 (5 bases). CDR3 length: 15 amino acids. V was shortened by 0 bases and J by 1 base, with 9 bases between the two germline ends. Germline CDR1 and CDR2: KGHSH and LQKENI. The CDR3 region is CASSPPGPKNTEAFF. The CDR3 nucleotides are TGTGCCAGCTCACCACCGGGGCCTAAGAACACTGAAGCTTTCTTT.

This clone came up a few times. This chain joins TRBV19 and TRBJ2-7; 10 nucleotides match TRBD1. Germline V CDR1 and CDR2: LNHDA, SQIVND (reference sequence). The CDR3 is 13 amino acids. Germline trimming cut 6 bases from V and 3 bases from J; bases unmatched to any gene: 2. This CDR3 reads CASSWTGGYEQYF. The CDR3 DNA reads TGTGCCAGTAGCTGGACAGGGGGCTACGAGCAGTACTTC.

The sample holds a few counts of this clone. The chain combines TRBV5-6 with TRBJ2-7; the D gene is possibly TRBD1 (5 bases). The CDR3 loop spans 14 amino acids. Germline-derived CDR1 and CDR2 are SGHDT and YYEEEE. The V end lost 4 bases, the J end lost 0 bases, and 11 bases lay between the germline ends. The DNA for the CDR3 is TGTGCCAGCAGCCCGACAGCTTACTCCTACGAGCAGTACTTC. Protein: CASSPTAYSYEQYF.

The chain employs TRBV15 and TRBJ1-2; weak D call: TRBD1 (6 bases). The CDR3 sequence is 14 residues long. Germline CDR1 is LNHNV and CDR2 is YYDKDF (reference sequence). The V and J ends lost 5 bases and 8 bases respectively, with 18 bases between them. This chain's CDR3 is CATSEQGLYLGYTF. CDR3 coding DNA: TGTGCCACCAGCGAACAGGGTCTCTATTTAGGCTACACCTTC.

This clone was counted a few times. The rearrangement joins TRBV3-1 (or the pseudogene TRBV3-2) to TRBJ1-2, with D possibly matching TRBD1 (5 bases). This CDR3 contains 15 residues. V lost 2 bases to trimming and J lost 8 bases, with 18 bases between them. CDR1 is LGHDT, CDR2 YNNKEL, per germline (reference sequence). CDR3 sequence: CASSQLGTSLKGYTF. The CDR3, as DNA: TGTGCCAGCAGCCAACTTGGGACTTCGTTGAAGGGCTACACCTTC.

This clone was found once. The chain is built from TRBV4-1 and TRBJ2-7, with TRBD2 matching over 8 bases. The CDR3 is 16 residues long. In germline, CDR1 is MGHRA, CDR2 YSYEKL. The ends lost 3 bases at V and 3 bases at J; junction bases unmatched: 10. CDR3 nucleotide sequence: TGCGCCAGCAGCCACCCCGGGACTAGGAACAACTACGAGCAGTACTTC. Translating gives CASSHPGTRNNYEQYF.

CDR3 sequence reads: CASRSGGTAVSGNTIYF. The CDR3 nucleotides read TGTGCCAGTAGGTCGGGGGGGACAGCCGTCTCTGGAAACACCATATATTTT. The chain uses TRBV19 and TRBJ1-3; 7 bases map to TRBD1. Germline values: CDR1 LNHDA, CDR2 SQIVND (reference sequence). The CDR3 extends over 17 amino acids. V was clipped by 6 bases and J by 0 bases; unmatched bases: 11.

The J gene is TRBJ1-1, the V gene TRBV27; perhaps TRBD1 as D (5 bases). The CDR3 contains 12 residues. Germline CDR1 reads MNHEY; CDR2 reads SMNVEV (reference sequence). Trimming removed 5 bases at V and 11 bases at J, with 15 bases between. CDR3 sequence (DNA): TGTGCCAGCAGTAAGCAGGGTTCGTCTGCTTTCTTT. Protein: CASSKQGSSAFF.

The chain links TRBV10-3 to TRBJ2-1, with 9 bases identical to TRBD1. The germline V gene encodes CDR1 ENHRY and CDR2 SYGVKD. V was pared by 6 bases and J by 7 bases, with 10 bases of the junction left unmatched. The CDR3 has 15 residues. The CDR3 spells CAISQPRDRVNEQFF. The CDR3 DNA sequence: TGTGCCATCAGCCAACCGAGGGACAGGGTAAATGAGCAGTTCTTC.

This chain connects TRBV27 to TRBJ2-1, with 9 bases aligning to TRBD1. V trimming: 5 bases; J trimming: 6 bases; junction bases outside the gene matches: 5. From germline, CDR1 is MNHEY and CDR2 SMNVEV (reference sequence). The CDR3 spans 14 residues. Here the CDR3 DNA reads TGTGCCAGCAGTCTGGACAGGGGCGGCAATGAGCAGTTCTTC. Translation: CASSLDRGGNEQFF.

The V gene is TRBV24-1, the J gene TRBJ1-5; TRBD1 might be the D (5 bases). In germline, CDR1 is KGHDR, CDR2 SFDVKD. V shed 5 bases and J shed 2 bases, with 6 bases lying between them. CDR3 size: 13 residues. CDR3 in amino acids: CATSVQGNQPQHF. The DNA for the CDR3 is TGTGCCACCAGTGTACAGGGCAATCAGCCCCAGCATTTT.

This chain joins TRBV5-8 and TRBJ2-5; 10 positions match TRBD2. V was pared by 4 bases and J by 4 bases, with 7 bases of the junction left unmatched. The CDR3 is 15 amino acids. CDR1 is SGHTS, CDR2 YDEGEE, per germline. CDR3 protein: CASSTSSGSGETQYF. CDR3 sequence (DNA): TGTGCCAGCAGCACCTCTAGCGGGAGCGGAGAGACCCAGTACTTC.

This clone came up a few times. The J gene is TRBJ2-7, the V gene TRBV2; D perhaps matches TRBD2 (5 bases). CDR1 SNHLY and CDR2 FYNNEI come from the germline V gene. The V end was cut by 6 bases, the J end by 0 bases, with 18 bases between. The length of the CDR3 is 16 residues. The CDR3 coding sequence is TGTGCCAGCAGACTCCTTGTAGCGCCTAGCTCCTACGAGCAGTACTTC. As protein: CASRLLVAPSSYEQYF.

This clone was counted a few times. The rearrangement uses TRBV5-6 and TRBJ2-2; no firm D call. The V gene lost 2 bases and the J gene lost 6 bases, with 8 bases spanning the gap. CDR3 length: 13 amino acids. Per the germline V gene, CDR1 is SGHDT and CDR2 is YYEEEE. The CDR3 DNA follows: TGTGCCAGCAGCTTTTTTATAGCCGGGGAGCTGTTTTTT. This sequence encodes CASSFFIAGELFF.

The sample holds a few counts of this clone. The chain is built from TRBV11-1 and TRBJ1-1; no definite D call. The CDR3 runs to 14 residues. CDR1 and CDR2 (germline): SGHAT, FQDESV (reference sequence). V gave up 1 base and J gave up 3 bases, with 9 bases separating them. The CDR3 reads CASSLGGAYTEAFF. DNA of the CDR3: TGTGCCAGCAGCTTAGGAGGAGCATACACTGAAGCTTTCTTT.

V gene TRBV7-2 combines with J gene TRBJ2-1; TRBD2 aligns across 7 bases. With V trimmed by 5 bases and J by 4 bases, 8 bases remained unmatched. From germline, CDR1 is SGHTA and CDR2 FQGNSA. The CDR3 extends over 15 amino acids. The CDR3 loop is CASSPGGGGYNEQFF. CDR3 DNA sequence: TGTGCCAGCAGCCCGGGGGGAGGAGGGTACAATGAGCAGTTCTTC.

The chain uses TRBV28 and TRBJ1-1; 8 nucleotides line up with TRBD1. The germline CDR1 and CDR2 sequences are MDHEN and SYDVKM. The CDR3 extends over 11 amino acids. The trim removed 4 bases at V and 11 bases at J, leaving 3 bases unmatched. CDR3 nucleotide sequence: TGTGCCAGCAGTTACAGGGGGTCCGCTTTCTTT. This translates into CASSYRGSAFF.

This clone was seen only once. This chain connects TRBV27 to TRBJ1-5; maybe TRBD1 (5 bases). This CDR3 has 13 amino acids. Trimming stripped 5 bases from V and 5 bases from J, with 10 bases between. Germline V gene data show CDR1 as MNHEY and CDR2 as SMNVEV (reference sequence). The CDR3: CASSQQVYQPQHF. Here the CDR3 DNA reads TGTGCCAGCAGTCAACAGGTTTATCAGCCCCAGCATTTT.

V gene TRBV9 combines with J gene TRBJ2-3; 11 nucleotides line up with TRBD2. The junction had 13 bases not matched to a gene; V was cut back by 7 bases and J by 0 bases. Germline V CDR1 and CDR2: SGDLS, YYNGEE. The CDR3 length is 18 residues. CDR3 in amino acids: CASQPSGRFGRSTDTQYF. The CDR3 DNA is TGTGCCAGCCAACCTAGCGGGAGGTTTGGCCGGAGCACAGATACGCAGTATTTT.

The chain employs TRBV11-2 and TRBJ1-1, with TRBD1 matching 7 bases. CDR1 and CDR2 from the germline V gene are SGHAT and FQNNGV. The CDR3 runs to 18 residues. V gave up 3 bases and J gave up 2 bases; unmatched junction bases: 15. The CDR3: CASSFPRAETGVNTEAFF. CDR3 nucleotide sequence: TGTGCCAGCAGCTTTCCCCGCGCCGAAACAGGGGTTAACACTGAAGCTTTCTTT.

In DNA form, the CDR3 reads TGTGCCAGCAGCCCGGGACAGGGGACCCAGAGTACTTACACCTTC. The encoded protein is CASSPGQGTQSTYTF. This chain uses TRBV7-9 with TRBJ1-2, with TRBD1 identical over 10 bases. Germline-derived CDR1 and CDR2 are SEHNR and FQNEAQ (reference sequence). This CDR3 has 15 amino acids. The trim removed 5 bases at V and 11 bases at J, leaving 14 bases unmatched.

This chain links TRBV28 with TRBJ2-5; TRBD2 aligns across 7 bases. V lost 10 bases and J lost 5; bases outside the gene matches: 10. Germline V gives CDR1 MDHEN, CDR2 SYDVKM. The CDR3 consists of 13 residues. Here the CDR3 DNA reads TGTGCCACCCGGGGGAGGGGCCGGGAGACCCAGTACTTC. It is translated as CATRGRGRETQYF.

CDR3 sequence: CASSLTGAGELFF. The DNA of the CDR3 is TGCGCCAGCAGCCTTACCGGGGCCGGGGAGCTGTTTTTT. The chain combines TRBV5-1 with TRBJ2-2; TRBD2 might be the D (5 bases). The CDR3 sequence is 13 residues long. Germline V gene sequence: CDR1 SGHRS, CDR2 YFSETQ. V was trimmed by 4 bases and J by 6 bases, leaving 10 bases between them.